This T cell receptor beta chain derives from a study of T cell repertoires in cytomegalovirus infection. Study background: Carrying CMV and the relevant HLA type showed in public TCR beta signatures.

A note on this clonotype: Antigen unknown.

This CDR3 region has 15 residues. Germline lookup yields CDR1 MDHEN and CDR2 SYDVKM. V dropped 1 base and J dropped 4; count of bases not matched to a gene: 6. MiXCR was run by TCRdb on the reads, yielding one entry per CDR3 protein. This sample yields some 680,000 distinct CDR3 sequences, of which 35% are seen a single time; around 3% belongs to the top ten. Study results and limitations: CMV-specific HLA-C-restricted TCR beta clonotypes dominated the ex vivo response. Pooled public TCR beta family frequency picked out CMV carriers with the relevant HLA.

Sequencing was done on a sample of PBMCs. The chain has TRBV28 and TRBJ1-1; 7 bases match TRBD1. This sequence was found in a human donor in good health (CMV status not recorded). Some clones in this sample may be carry-over from other donors' samples. CDR3 DNA sequence: TGTGCCAGCAGTTTATCCTCAGGGGGGGGCACTGAAGCTTTCTTT. It codes for CASSLSSGGGTEAFF.